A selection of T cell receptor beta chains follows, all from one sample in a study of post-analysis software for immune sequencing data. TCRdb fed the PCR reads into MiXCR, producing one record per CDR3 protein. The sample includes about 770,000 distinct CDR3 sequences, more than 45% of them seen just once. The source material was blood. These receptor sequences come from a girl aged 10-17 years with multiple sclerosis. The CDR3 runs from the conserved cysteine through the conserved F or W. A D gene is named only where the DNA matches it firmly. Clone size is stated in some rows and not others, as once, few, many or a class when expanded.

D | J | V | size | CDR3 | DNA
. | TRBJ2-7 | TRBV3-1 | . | CASSFHRDSSYEQYF | TGTGCCAGCAGCTTTCACAGGGATAGCTCCTACGAGCAGTACTTC
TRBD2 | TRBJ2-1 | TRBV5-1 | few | CASSWTGTSVNEQFF | TGCGCCAGCAGCTGGACCGGGACTAGTGTTAATGAGCAGTTCTTC
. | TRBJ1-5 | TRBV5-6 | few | CASSVRGIGQPQHF | TGTGCCAGCAGCGTGAGGGGGATAGGGCAGCCCCAGCATTTT
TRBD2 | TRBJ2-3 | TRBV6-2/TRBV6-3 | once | CASSFGTSGPPDTQYF | TGTGCCAGCAGCTTTGGGACTAGCGGCCCCCCAGATACGCAGTATTTT
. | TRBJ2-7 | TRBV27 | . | CASSPLANSYEQYF | TGTGCCAGCAGTCCCCTAGCGAACTCCTACGAGCAGTACTTC
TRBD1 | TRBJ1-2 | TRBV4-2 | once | CASSQQPGQASTNYGYTF | TGTGCCAGCAGCCAACAACCGGGACAGGCCTCTACTAACTATGGCTACACCTTC
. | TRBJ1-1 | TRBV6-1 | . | CASSDGWNTEAFF | TGTGCCAGCAGTGACGGCTGGAACACTGAAGCTTTCTTT
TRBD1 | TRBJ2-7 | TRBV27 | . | CASSTGTAQYF | TGTGCCAGCAGCACCGGGACAGCCCAGTACTTC
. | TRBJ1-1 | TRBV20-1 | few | CSARDDPDRHTEAFF | TGCAGTGCTAGAGATGACCCAGACAGACACACTGAAGCTTTCTTT
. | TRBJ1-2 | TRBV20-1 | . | CSARDLGGNGYTF | TGCAGTGCTAGAGATCTGGGGGGGAATGGCTACACCTTC
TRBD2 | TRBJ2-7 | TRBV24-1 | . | CATSDGDPAFHGGSYEQYF | TGTGCCACCAGTGATGGGGACCCCGCTTTCCACGGGGGGAGCTACGAGCAGTACTTC
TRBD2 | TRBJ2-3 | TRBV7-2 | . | CASSLWTSGDTQYF | TGTGCCAGCAGCCTGTGGACTAGTGGGGATACGCAGTATTTT
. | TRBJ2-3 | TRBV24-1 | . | CATSPGVLRGVSTDTQYF | TGTGCCACCAGCCCGGGAGTCCTAAGGGGGGTTAGCACAGATACGCAGTATTTT
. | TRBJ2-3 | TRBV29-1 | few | CSVDRLAGDTQYF | TGCAGCGTTGATCGGCTAGCAGGTGATACGCAGTATTTT
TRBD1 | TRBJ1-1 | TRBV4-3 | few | CASSQRTGTGPNTEAFF | TGCGCCAGCAGCCAACGAACCGGGACAGGGCCAAACACTGAAGCTTTCTTT
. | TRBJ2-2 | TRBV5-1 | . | CASSLAQTNTGELFF | TGCGCCAGCAGCTTAGCGCAAACGAACACCGGGGAGCTGTTTTTT
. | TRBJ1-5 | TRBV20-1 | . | CSVGGSQPQHF | TGCAGTGTGGGGGGAAGTCAGCCCCAGCATTTT
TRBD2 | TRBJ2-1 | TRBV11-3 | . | CASSPLSGGPYNEQFF | TGTGCCAGCAGCCCCCTCAGCGGGGGACCCTACAATGAGCAGTTCTTC
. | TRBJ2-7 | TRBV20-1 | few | CSARDGHGGAYEQYF | TGCAGTGCTAGAGATGGACATGGCGGTGCCTATGAGCAGTACTTC
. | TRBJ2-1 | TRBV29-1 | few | CSVDGLAGPLSYNEQFF | TGCAGCGTTGATGGGCTAGCCGGACCCCTCTCCTACAATGAGCAGTTCTTC
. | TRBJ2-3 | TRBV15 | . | CATRGVLSGSTDTQYF | TGTGCCACCAGGGGGGTCTTGAGCGGAAGCACAGATACGCAGTATTTT
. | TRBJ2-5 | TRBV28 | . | CASSFPGLQETQYF | TGTGCCAGCAGTTTTCCAGGGTTACAAGAGACCCAGTACTTC
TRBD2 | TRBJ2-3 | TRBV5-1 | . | CASRSAGVQYF | TGCGCCAGCAGGTCCGCGGGAGTGCAGTATTTT
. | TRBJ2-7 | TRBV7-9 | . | CASSLATLALASYEQYF | TGTGCCAGCAGCTTAGCGACGCTAGCGCTTGCCTCCTACGAGCAGTACTTC
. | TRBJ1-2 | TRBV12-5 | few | CASSAGGGYTF | TGTGCTAGCTCCGCGGGAGGCGGCTACACCTTC
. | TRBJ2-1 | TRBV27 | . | CASSWGEDEQFF | TGTGCCAGCAGCTGGGGGGAGGATGAGCAGTTCTTC
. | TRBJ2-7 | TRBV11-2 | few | CASSLVLLASYEQYF | TGTGCCAGCAGCTTAGTGCTACTAGCTAGTTACGAGCAGTACTTC
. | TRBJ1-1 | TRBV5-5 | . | CASSSPGGGVEAFF | TGTGCCAGCAGCTCCCCAGGAGGCGGGGTCGAAGCTTTCTTT
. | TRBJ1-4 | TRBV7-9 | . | CASSLTSSTNEKLFF | TGTGCCAGTAGCTTGACATCTTCAACTAATGAAAAACTGTTTTTT
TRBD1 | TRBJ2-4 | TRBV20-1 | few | CSARASTGVGPKNIQYF | TGCAGTGCTAGAGCCTCGACAGGGGTCGGGCCCAAAAACATTCAGTACTTC
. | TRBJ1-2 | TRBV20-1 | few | CSALRATNYGYTF | TGCAGTGCTCTCAGAGCCACTAACTATGGCTACACCTTC